The 18 T cell receptor beta chains below were found in one sample sequenced in a study of cytomegalovirus exposure and HLA in healthy donors. The PCR was carried out with 60 Vbeta primers and 13 Jbeta primers. The table came from immunoSEQ multiplex PCR; TCRdb's copy has only in-frame clones and leaves some out. This sample's table has about 41,000 clones. The sample was PBMCs. The receptors stem from a man aged 25 to 40 in good health and CMV-seronegative.

The V call is TRBV11-2, the J call TRBJ2-7; TRBD1 agrees at 10 bases. With V trimmed by 5 bases and J by 4 bases, 5 bases remained unmatched. This CDR3 contains 14 residues. The germline gives CDR1 SGHAT, CDR2 FQNNGV. Here the CDR3 DNA reads TGTGCCAGCAGCGCTGGGACAGGGGTGTACGAGCAGTACTTC. This translates into CASSAGTGVYEQYF.

The CDR3 DNA reads as TGTGCCAGCGGAGTTCATGGGACTAGCTGGAATGAGCAGTTCTTC. It yields the protein CASGVHGTSWNEQFF. This rearrangement joins TRBV9 to TRBJ2-1; TRBD2 matches at 9 bases. Germline CDR1 and CDR2: SGDLS and YYNGEE. The CDR3 has 15 amino acids. V was pared by 7 bases and J by 7 bases, with 12 bases of the junction left unmatched.

As for this clone: The same CDR3 can be traced to other DNA sequences in this sample. The chain is built from TRBV5-1 and TRBJ1-5, with TRBD1 matching 7 bases. Germline values: CDR1 SGHRS, CDR2 YFSETQ. The CDR3 has 14 residues. V was pared by 0 bases and J by 5 bases, with 2 bases of the junction left unmatched. As DNA, the CDR3 is TGCGCCAGCAGCTTGGGGCAGGGGGATCAGCCCCAGCATTTT. Its protein is CASSLGQGDQPQHF.

In the case of this clone: One end of the junction fails to match germline, which may point to a read error. The J gene is TRBJ1-5, the V gene TRBV30; 10 bases fit TRBD1. In germline, CDR1 is GTSNPN, CDR2 SVGIG (reference sequence). CDR3 size: 15 residues. The CDR3 DNA follows: TGTGCCGGGAGTGCTCGACAGGGGGCAGGTGAGCCCCAGCATTTT. Its protein product is CAGSARQGAGEPQHF.

The CDR3 coding sequence is TGTGCCACCCAGGGACAGGGACGTTCACCCCTCCACTTT. Protein: CATQGQGRSPLHF. This chain connects TRBV27 to TRBJ1-6, with TRBD1 matching 9 bases. The trim removed 10 bases at V and 9 bases at J, leaving 7 bases unmatched. The CDR3 runs 13 residues. Germline-derived CDR1 and CDR2 are MNHEY and SMNVEV (reference sequence).

The chain recombines TRBV5-1 with TRBJ1-2, with 7 positions matching TRBD1. CDR3 size: 13 residues. Germline V lookup: CDR1 SGHRS, CDR2 YFSETQ. Losses at the gene ends were 4 bases for V and 3 bases for J; bases not matched to a gene: 3. The CDR3 coding sequence is TGCGCCAGCAGCGGACAGGAGGACTATGGCTACACCTTC. Its translation is CASSGQEDYGYTF.

The chain combines TRBV7-6 with TRBJ2-1; D remains unclear. Germline V gene lookup returns CDR1 SGHVS and CDR2 FNYEAQ. V lost 6 bases, J lost 0 bases, and 12 bases lay in between. The CDR3 runs 15 residues. CDR3 bases: TGTGCCAGCAGTCAAGACTTTAGCTCCTACAATGAGCAGTTCTTC. Encoded protein: CASSQDFSSYNEQFF.

J is TRBJ1-3 and V is TRBV5-1; TRBD1 matches at 8 bases. Unmatched junction bases numbered 7, after V lost 4 bases and J lost 4 bases. Germline V gives CDR1 SGHRS, CDR2 YFSETQ. This CDR3 comprises 15 residues. The CDR3 sequence is CASSRGQGLGNTIYF. The CDR3 bases are TGCGCCAGCAGCCGTGGACAGGGTTTGGGAAACACCATATATTTT. The complete variable domain, with remaining parts taken from reference TRBV5-1 and TRBJ1-3, reads KAGVTQTPRYLIKTRGQQVTLSCSPISGHRSVSWYQQTPGQGLQFLFEYFSETQRNKGNFPGRFSGRQFSNSRSEMNVSTLELGDSALYLCASSRGQGLGNTIYFGEGSWLTVV.

The CDR3 spells CASSLELAANTGELFF. Here the CDR3 DNA reads TGTGCCAGCAGCTTAGAATTAGCCGCGAACACCGGGGAGCTGTTTTTT. The rearrangement uses TRBV7-6 and TRBJ2-2; no definite D call. Per germline, CDR1 SGHVS and CDR2 FNYEAQ. V shed 1 base and J shed 0 bases, with 9 bases lying between them. The CDR3 is 16 residues long.

The chain carries TRBV7-9 and TRBJ2-5, with D unclear. Looked up from germline, CDR1 is SEHNR and CDR2 is FQNEAQ (reference sequence). The CDR3 covers 13 residues. Trimming left V 2 bases short and J 2 bases short, with 6 bases between. The CDR3 nucleotides read TGTGCCAGCAGCTTATCCGGGCAAGAGACCCAGTACTTC. Protein sequence: CASSLSGQETQYF.

The chain recombines TRBV9 with TRBJ1-4; no firm D call. The germline gives CDR1 SGDLS, CDR2 YYNGEE. V was clipped by 0 bases and J by 4 bases, with 7 bases between them. This CDR3 spans 14 amino acids. For the CDR3, the DNA is TGTGCCAGCAGCGTAGGCGGGGATAATGAAAAACTGTTTTTT. Residues: CASSVGGDNEKLFF.

The V and J genes are TRBV6-5 and TRBJ2-7, with D maybe TRBD2 (6 bases). The CDR3 loop spans 15 amino acids. Germline CDR1 reads MNHEY; CDR2 reads SVGAGI. V was shortened by 6 bases and J by 5 bases, with 20 bases between the two germline ends. The CDR3 sequence is CASSPTGKGGDEQYF. In DNA form, the CDR3 reads TGTGCCAGCAGCCCGACCGGGAAAGGAGGGGACGAGCAGTACTTC.

The DNA of the CDR3 is TGTGCCAGCAGTGAGAGGGGGGGCTTGGGGCAGCCCCAGCATTTT. Protein: CASSERGGLGQPQHF. V is TRBV2 and J is TRBJ1-5, with D tentatively TRBD1 (6 bases). The CDR3 runs to 15 residues. Trimming shortened V by 3 bases and J by 7 bases, and 16 bases separated the two germline ends. Germline V CDR1 and CDR2: SNHLY, FYNNEI.

The chain recombines TRBV19 with TRBJ1-2; 11 bases line up with TRBD1. Germline V lookup: CDR1 LNHDA, CDR2 SQIVND (reference sequence). After removal of 7 bases from V and 1 base from J, the junction contained 11 bases not matched to a gene. The CDR3 contains 17 residues. CDR3 nucleotides: TGTGCCAGTAACAGCCCGGGACAGGGGGATTTTAACTATGGCTACACCTTC. Its translation: CASNSPGQGDFNYGYTF.

The chain couples TRBV15 to TRBJ2-7; the match to TRBD1 covers 9 bases. Germline trimming cut 7 bases from V and 3 bases from J; bases unmatched to any gene: 1. Per the germline V gene, CDR1 is LNHNV and CDR2 is YYDKDF (reference sequence). The CDR3 extends over 12 amino acids. The CDR3 sequence is CATTGQGYEQYF. The CDR3 DNA is TGTGCCACCACGGGACAGGGCTACGAGCAGTACTTC.

V gene TRBV4-2 combines with J gene TRBJ2-1; 9 nucleotides agree with TRBD2. Germline CDR1 and CDR2: LGHNA and YNFKEQ. This CDR3 region has 17 residues. The V and J ends lost 1 base and 8 bases, in that order; junction bases with no gene match: 12. The CDR3 DNA follows: TGTGCCAGCAGCCAAGGAGGGGCGGGACTAGCACGAGATGAGCAGTTCTTC. Encoded protein: CASSQGGAGLARDEQFF.

Worth noting for this clone: Germline is not matched at one junction end, which may reflect a read error. The chain is built from TRBV30 and TRBJ1-5; D is undetermined. This CDR3 spans 13 amino acids. Germline lookup yields CDR1 GTSNPN and CDR2 SVGIG (reference sequence). DNA for the CDR3: TGTGCCTGGAGTGGTCCGGGTCCTCAGCACCAGCATTTT. Encoded protein: CAWSGPGPQHQHF.

J is TRBJ2-7 and V is TRBV19; 9 nucleotides match TRBD1. Looked up from germline, CDR1 is LNHDA and CDR2 is SQIVND (reference sequence). The CDR3 has 13 residues. V dropped 6 bases and J dropped 7; count of bases not matched to a gene: 7. The CDR3, as DNA: TGTGCCAGTAGGCCGGGACAGGGCGGAGAGCAGTACTTC. Its translation is CASRPGQGGEQYF.